Each of the 10 T cell receptor beta chains below was sequenced from the same sample in a study of Ad26.COV2.S vaccination and SARS-CoV-2 variants. The data were produced by immunoSEQ multiplex PCR, yet TCRdb's version contains in-frame clones alone and is incomplete. The table has 300,000 to 400,000 clones, about 90% seen once. The sequencing here drew on peripheral blood, taken after recovery from COVID-19. These receptor sequences come from a human donor who had recovered from COVID-19.

This clone is a singleton in its sample. The rearrangement joins TRBV5-1 to TRBJ2-1; D is unresolved. This CDR3 is built from 14 residues. Germline CDR1 SGHRS, CDR2 YFSETQ. The V end lost 0 bases, the J end lost 7 bases, and 11 bases lay between the germline ends. The CDR3 here is CASSLEGNGNEQFF. For the CDR3, the DNA is TGCGCCAGCAGCTTGGAAGGGAATGGAAATGAGCAGTTCTTC.

The rearrangement joins TRBV9 to TRBJ2-2; perhaps TRBD2 as D (5 bases). This CDR3 is built from 15 residues. Germline-derived CDR1 and CDR2 are SGDLS and YYNGEE. V was pared by 2 bases and J by 4 bases, with 12 bases between. In nucleotides, the CDR3 is TGTGCCAGCAGCGTGACTGTCGCGGGCACCGGGGAGCTGTTTTTT. This codes for CASSVTVAGTGELFF.

This chain links TRBV11-2 with TRBJ2-5, with 11 nucleotides matching TRBD2. The CDR3 contains 16 residues. The germline V gene encodes CDR1 SGHAT and CDR2 FQNNGV. Trimming took 4 bases from V and 2 from J; bases not matched to a gene: 6. The CDR3 coding sequence is TGTGCCAGCAGCTCCTACCGACTAGCGGGGCAAGAGACCCAGTACTTC. Amino acids: CASSSYRLAGQETQYF.

This chain links TRBV6-6 with TRBJ1-1; D may be TRBD1 (5 bases). The CDR3 totals 15 residues. Germline V gene data show CDR1 as MNHNY and CDR2 as SVGAGI (reference sequence). Trimming shortened V by 6 bases and J by 3 bases, and 17 bases separated the two germline ends. The CDR3 coding sequence is TGTGCCAGCAGAAGGCAGGGTAGCGATGACACTGAAGCTTTCTTT. Translated: CASRRQGSDDTEAFF.

The V gene is TRBV5-1, the J gene TRBJ2-1; 7 bases fit TRBD1. The CDR3 totals 14 residues. Losses at the gene ends were 5 bases for V and 5 bases for J; bases not matched to a gene: 7. Per the germline V gene, CDR1 is SGHRS and CDR2 is YFSETQ. As DNA, the CDR3 is TGCGCCAGCAGGCCTTCCACAGGGGACAATGAGCAGTTCTTC. This codes for CASRPSTGDNEQFF.

This sequence joins TRBV5-8 and TRBJ1-4; D may be TRBD1 (5 bases). Deletions cut 4 bases from V and 8 bases from J, with 18 bases between. Germline CDR1 reads SGHTS; CDR2 reads YDEGEE. The length of the CDR3 is 15 residues. This CDR3 is CASSHERGKGEKLFF. Written as DNA, the CDR3 is TGTGCCAGCAGCCACGAGCGGGGGAAAGGCGAAAAACTGTTTTTT.

The chain couples TRBV3-1 (or the pseudogene TRBV3-2) to TRBJ2-5; 10 nucleotides line up with TRBD2. J gave up 4 bases and V 2 bases, and 13 bases lay outside the gene matches. This CDR3 has 18 amino acids. CDR1 and CDR2 from the germline V gene are LGHDT and YNNKEL (reference sequence). The CDR3 protein is CASSQPTFTSGVAETQYF. The CDR3 DNA reads TGTGCCAGCAGCCAACCTACTTTTACTAGCGGGGTCGCAGAGACCCAGTACTTC.

This chain links TRBV14 with TRBJ2-5; TRBD1 is a possible D gene (6 bases). The CDR3 spans 16 residues. V was clipped by 3 bases and J by 1 base, with 15 bases between them. In germline, CDR1 is SGHDN, CDR2 FVKESK. CDR3 region: CASSQRRTASQETQYF. The CDR3 nucleotides read TGTGCCAGCAGCCAGAGAAGGACAGCTAGCCAAGAGACCCAGTACTTC. The full variable domain, its missing parts supplied by reference TRBV14 and TRBJ2-5, is EAGVTQFPSHSVIEKGQTVTLRCDPISGHDNLYWYRRVMGKEIKFLLHFVKESKQDESGMPNNRFLAERTGGTYSTLKVQPAELEDSGVYFCASSQRRTASQETQYFGPGTRLLVL.

The J gene is TRBJ2-2, the V gene TRBV5-4, with D possibly TRBD2 on 8 matching bases. The CDR3 contains 20 residues. With 6 bases removed from V and 0 bases from J, the gap between germline ends came to 27 bases. In germline, CDR1 is SGHNT, CDR2 YYREEE (reference sequence). CDR3 loop: CASNPGGSGDPRANTGELFF. In DNA, the CDR3 is TGTGCCAGCAACCCAGGGGGTAGCGGGGACCCCCGAGCGAACACCGGGGAGCTGTTTTTT. Based on the CDR3 plus reference TRBV5-4 and TRBJ2-2, the full variable domain is ETGVTQSPTHLIKTRGQQVTLRCSSQSGHNTVSWYQQALGQGPQFIFQYYREEENGRGNFPPRFSGLQFPNYSSELNVNALELDDSALYLCASNPGGSGDPRANTGELFFGEGSRLTVL.

The V gene is TRBV18, the J gene TRBJ2-5; TRBD2 might be the D (6 bases). The CDR3 has 15 amino acids. Germline V gives CDR1 KGHSH, CDR2 LQKENI. V was cut by 3 bases and J by 5 bases, with 16 bases left in between. The CDR3 loop is CASSPSSAWGETQYF. The CDR3 nucleotides are TGTGCCAGCTCACCGTCTAGCGCATGGGGGGAGACCCAGTACTTC.